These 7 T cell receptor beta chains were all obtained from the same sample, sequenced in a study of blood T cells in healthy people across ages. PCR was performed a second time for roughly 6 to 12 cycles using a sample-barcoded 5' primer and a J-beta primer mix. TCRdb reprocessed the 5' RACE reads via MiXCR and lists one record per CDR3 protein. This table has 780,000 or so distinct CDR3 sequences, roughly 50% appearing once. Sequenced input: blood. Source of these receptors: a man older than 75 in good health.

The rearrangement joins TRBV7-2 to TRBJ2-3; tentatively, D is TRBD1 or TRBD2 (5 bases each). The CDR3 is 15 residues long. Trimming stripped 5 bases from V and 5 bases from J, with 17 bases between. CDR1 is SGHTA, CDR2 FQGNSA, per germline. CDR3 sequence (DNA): TGTGCCAGCAGCAGACAGATACTAGGCGGAGATACGCAGTATTTT. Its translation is CASSRQILGGDTQYF.

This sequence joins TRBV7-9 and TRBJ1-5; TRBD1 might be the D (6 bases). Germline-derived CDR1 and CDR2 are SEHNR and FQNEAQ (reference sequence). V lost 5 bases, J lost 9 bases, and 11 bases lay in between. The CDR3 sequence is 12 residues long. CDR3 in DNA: TGTGCCAGCAGCCGGCAGACAGGGCCCCAGCATTTT. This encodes CASSRQTGPQHF.

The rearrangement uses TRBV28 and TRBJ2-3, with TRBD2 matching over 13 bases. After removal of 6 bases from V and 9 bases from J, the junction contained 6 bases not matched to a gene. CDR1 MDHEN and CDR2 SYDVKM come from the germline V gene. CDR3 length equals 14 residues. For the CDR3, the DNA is TGTGCCAGCAGCCGACTAGCGGGAGGTATAACGCAGTATTTT. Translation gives CASSRLAGGITQYF.

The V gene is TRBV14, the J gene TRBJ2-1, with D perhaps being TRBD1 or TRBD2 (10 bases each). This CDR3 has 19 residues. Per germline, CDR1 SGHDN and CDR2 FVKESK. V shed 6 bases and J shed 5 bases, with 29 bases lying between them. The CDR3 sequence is CASRKTGGFGTSVDNEQFF. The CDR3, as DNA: TGTGCCAGCAGAAAGACAGGGGGCTTCGGGACTAGCGTCGACAATGAGCAGTTCTTC.

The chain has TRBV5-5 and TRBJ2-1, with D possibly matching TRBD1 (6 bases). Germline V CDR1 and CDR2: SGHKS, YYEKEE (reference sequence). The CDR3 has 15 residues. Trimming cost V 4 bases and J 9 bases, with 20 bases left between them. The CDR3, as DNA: TGTGCCAGCAGCCCGTCGGACAGCTTGGCGGCTGAGCAGTTCTTC. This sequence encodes CASSPSDSLAAEQFF.

The CDR3 DNA sequence: TGTGCCAGCAGTACAGGGGGCTCAAACAATGAGCAGTTCTTC. Amino acids: CASSTGGSNNEQFF. V usage is TRBV12-3 or TRBV12-4 and J usage is TRBJ2-1, with TRBD1 matching 9 bases. After removal of 5 bases from V and 5 bases from J, the junction contained 4 bases not matched to a gene. The CDR3 runs to 14 residues.

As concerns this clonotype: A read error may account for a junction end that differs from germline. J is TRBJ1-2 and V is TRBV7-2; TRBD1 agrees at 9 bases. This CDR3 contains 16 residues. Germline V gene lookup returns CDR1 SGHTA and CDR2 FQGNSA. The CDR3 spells CASSRWSLGQGYGHTF. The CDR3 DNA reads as TGTGCCAGCAGTCGATGGTCCCTGGGACAGGGATATGGCCACACCTTC.